The rows below give T cell receptor beta chains drawn from one sample of a study of OX40 agonist ivuxolimab in advanced cancers. Sequencing used immunoSEQ multiplex PCR; TCRdb keeps in-frame clones, though not all of them. Of fewer than 40,000 clones in the sample, roughly 90% were seen once. Sequenced here: CD4+ or CD8+ T cells sorted from blood, sampled in a trial of the OX40 agonist ivuxolimab. The receptors were sampled from an adult with an advanced solid tumor such as melanoma, head and neck, liver or kidney cancer. CDR3s include the opening cysteine and the closing phenylalanine or tryptophan. The order of the fields is J gene, V gene, D gene, CDR3 protein, CDR3 DNA. The D gene is left open where the match is weak.

>TRBJ2-6|TRBV7-3|NA
CASSLVDWDSGANVLTF
TGTGCCAGCAGCTTAGTGGATTGGGACTCTGGGGCCAACGTCCTGACTTTC
>TRBJ1-5|TRBV9|NA
CASSVGWGGNQPQHF
TGTGCCAGCAGCGTAGGGTGGGGTGGCAATCAGCCCCAGCATTTT
>TRBJ2-5|TRBV6-6|NA
CASRQGTLQETQYF
TGTGCCAGCAGACAGGGAACTTTGCAAGAGACCCAGTACTTC
>TRBJ2-2|TRBV6-4|TRBD1
CASGQGQNPGELFF
TGTGCCAGCGGGCAGGGACAGAACCCCGGGGAGCTGTTTTTT
>TRBJ2-7|TRBV5-1|NA
CASSFASAYEQYF
TGCGCCAGCAGCTTCGCGTCGGCCTACGAGCAGTACTTC
>TRBJ1-1|TRBV6-5|NA
CASSYWGGYDTEAFF
TGTGCCAGCAGTTACTGGGGGGGGTACGACACTGAAGCTTTCTTT
>TRBJ2-7|TRBV5-1|TRBD2
CASSLARTSDRSYEQYF
TGCGCCAGCAGCTTGGCACGGACTAGCGACCGCTCCTACGAGCAGTACTTC
>TRBJ2-7|TRBV5-1|NA
CASSFGGAYEQYF
TGCGCCAGCAGCTTCGGCGGAGCCTACGAGCAGTACTTC
>TRBJ2-3|TRBV7-2|TRBD2
CASSLTGTSGSTDTQYF
TGTGCCAGCAGCTTAACAGGGACTAGCGGGAGCACAGATACGCAGTATTTT
>TRBJ2-5|TRBV5-1|NA
CASSSQETQYF
TGCGCCAGCAGCTCCCAAGAGACCCAGTACTTC
>TRBJ1-1|TRBV14|NA
CASSQELYTEAFF
TGTGCCAGCAGCCAAGAACTGTACACTGAAGCTTTCTTT
>TRBJ2-5|TRBV19|NA
CASSINLKETQYF
TGTGCCAGTAGTATAAACTTAAAAGAGACCCAGTACTTC
>TRBJ2-3|TRBV7-9|TRBD1
CASSARDRGSADTQYF
TGTGCCAGCAGCGCCCGGGACAGGGGCTCGGCAGATACGCAGTATTTT
>TRBJ2-7|TRBV10-3|NA
CAISGSPAPEQYF
TGTGCCATCAGTGGATCCCCGGCTCCCGAGCAGTACTTC
>TRBJ1-1|TRBV18|NA
CASSADISKGAFF
TGTGCCAGCTCAGCGGACATTTCTAAGGGAGCTTTCTTT
>TRBJ2-1|TRBV11-2|NA
CASSATAHEQFF
TGTGCCAGCAGCGCAACGGCGCATGAGCAGTTCTTC
>TRBJ2-1|TRBV4-1|TRBD2
CASSPRASGSSYNEQFF
TGCGCCAGCAGCCCCCGGGCTAGCGGGAGCTCCTACAATGAGCAGTTCTTC
>TRBJ2-1|TRBV4-3|TRBD1
CASSPKGGQGAHEQFF
TGCGCCAGCAGCCCAAAGGGGGGACAGGGGGCCCATGAGCAGTTCTTC
>TRBJ1-2|TRBV25-1|TRBD1
CASSEPGQGVGGYTF
TGTGCCAGCAGTGAACCCGGACAGGGGGTGGGTGGCTACACCTTC
>TRBJ1-1|TRBV5-4|TRBD1
CASSSGQGMNTEAFF
TGTGCCAGCAGCTCAGGACAGGGTATGAACACTGAAGCTTTCTTT
>TRBJ2-7|TRBV18|TRBD2
CASSSGAGGTYEQYF
TGTGCCAGTTCATCCGGGGCGGGGGGGACCTACGAGCAGTACTTC
>TRBJ2-6|TRBV10-3|NA
CAISFSLLRRDESGANVLTF
TGTGCCATCAGCTTTTCTTTACTCCGAAGGGATGAATCCGGGGCCAACGTCCTGACTTTC
>TRBJ2-3|TRBV7-3|NA
CASSLDAPPADTQYF
TGTGCCAGCAGCTTAGATGCACCTCCCGCGGATACGCAGTATTTT
>TRBJ1-6|TRBV5-1|NA
CASSLAQGSPLHF
TGCGCCAGCAGCTTGGCCCAGGGTTCACCCCTCCACTTT
>TRBJ2-1|TRBV20-1|NA
CSARVASPPFF
TGCAGTGCTAGAGTGGCTAGCCCCCCGTTCTTC
>TRBJ1-6|TRBV5-1|NA
CASSLGQGKNSPLHF
TGCGCCAGCAGCTTGGGGCAGGGGAAAAATTCACCCCTCCACTTT
>TRBJ1-1|TRBV2|NA
CASGLGGQTEAFF
TGTGCCAGCGGGCTTGGGGGGCAAACTGAAGCTTTCTTT
>TRBJ2-3|TRBV27|TRBD2
CASSLSGGPTDTQYF
TGTGCCAGCAGTTTAAGCGGGGGGCCTACAGATACGCAGTATTTT